One and the same sample provided the 21 T cell receptor beta chains below, sequenced in a study of beta chain features in type 1 diabetes (dated by TCRdb to between 2018 and 2020). Libraries were made using the immunoSEQ multiplex PCR assay. All of the isolated RNA was reverse transcribed with the High Capacity cDNA Reverse Transcription Kit, so expressed TCRB transcripts were sequenced. This is the immuneACCESS table as TCRdb keeps it, with only in-frame sequences that have V and J called. A part of the clones is gone; compared with another copy, unresolved V genes explain less than half, and the rest is unexplained. A total of 310,000 or so clones appear in this sample, approximately 11% of them only once. 0.015% to 0.02% of the sample is taken by the ten largest. The specimen was naive CD4+ T cells from blood. The sample's cell subset or site label, in plain terms: true naive CD4+ T cells. Receptor source: a woman in her twenties or thirties in good health.

This clone appeared a few times. This sequence joins TRBV9 and TRBJ2-1; 13 nucleotides line up with TRBD2. The CDR3 is 14 residues long. Trimming took 4 bases from V and 10 from J; bases not matched to a gene: 5. Germline CDR1 reads SGDLS; CDR2 reads YYNGEE. CDR3 residues: CASSTGTSGEEQFF. DNA of the CDR3: TGTGCCAGCAGCACCGGGACTAGCGGGGAGGAGCAGTTCTTC.

The rearrangement links TRBV28 to TRBJ2-1, with 8 bases identical to TRBD1. This CDR3 comprises 15 residues. The V gene's germline CDR1 is MDHEN and CDR2 SYDVKM. The ends lost 6 bases at V and 5 bases at J; junction bases unmatched: 9. Written as DNA, the CDR3 is TGTGCCAGCAGAGTCCCCCAGGACAGGGACAATGAGCAGTTCTTC. Its translation is CASRVPQDRDNEQFF. Full variable domain (missing parts from reference TRBV28 and TRBJ2-1): DVKVTQSSRYLVKRTGEKVFLECVQDMDHENMFWYRQDPGLGLRLIYFSYDVKMKEKGDIPEGYSVSREKKERFSLILESASTNQTSMYLCASRVPQDRDNEQFFGPGTRLTVL.

This sequence joins TRBV4-2 and TRBJ2-5, with 11 bases matching TRBD1. V gave up 1 base and J gave up 5 bases; unmatched junction bases: 3. The CDR3 totals 15 residues. The germline V gene has CDR1 LGHNA and CDR2 YNFKEQ. The CDR3 is CASSQGTGGAETQYF. DNA of the CDR3: TGTGCCAGCAGCCAAGGGACAGGGGGCGCTGAGACCCAGTACTTC.

This clone has more than one count but fewer than ten. The gene calls are TRBV5-4 and TRBJ2-2; 9 bases are a match to TRBD1. The CDR3 sequence is 16 residues long. The V segment lost 4 bases and the J segment 5 bases; nucleotides outside the gene matches: 9. The germline V gene has CDR1 SGHNT and CDR2 YYREEE (reference sequence). The CDR3 here is CASSLLGTGRTGELFF. CDR3 in DNA: TGTGCCAGCAGCCTGCTTGGGACAGGGAGGACCGGGGAGCTGTTTTTT.

This clone was seen only a few times. As DNA, the CDR3 is TGCAGCGTTGAAGCAGGACAGGGGATCCTTAATACGCAGTATTTT. It codes for CSVEAGQGILNTQYF. The chain links TRBV29-1 to TRBJ2-3; 9 positions match TRBD1. Germline lookup yields CDR1 SQVTM and CDR2 ANQGSEA. The CDR3 has 15 amino acids. The V segment lost 1 base and the J segment 7 bases; nucleotides outside the gene matches: 9.

This rearrangement joins TRBV2 to TRBJ2-2; 9 nucleotides agree with TRBD2. CDR3 size: 16 residues. V was pared by 5 bases and J by 4 bases, with 8 bases of the junction left unmatched. Germline CDR1 reads SNHLY; CDR2 reads FYNNEI. DNA of the CDR3: TGTGCCAGCAGTTCCTTAGCGGGAGAGATCACCGGGGAGCTGTTTTTT. Encoded protein: CASSSLAGEITGELFF. Full variable domain (remainder filled in from reference TRBV2 and TRBJ2-2): EPEVTQTPSHQVTQMGQEVILRCVPISNHLYFYWYRQILGQKVEFLVSFYNNEISEKSEIFDDQFSVERPDGSNFTLKIRSTKLEDSAMYFCASSSLAGEITGELFFGEGSRLTVL.

This clone was counted between two and nine times. This chain links TRBV5-4 with TRBJ2-7; 7 nucleotides align to TRBD1. J gave up 3 bases and V 0 bases, and 9 bases lay outside the gene matches. CDR1 and CDR2 from the germline V gene are SGHNT and YYREEE (reference sequence). CDR3 size: 16 residues. The CDR3 spells CASSLAGTASLYEQYF. In DNA, the CDR3 is TGTGCCAGCAGCTTGGCCGGGACAGCTTCCCTCTACGAGCAGTACTTC.

The chain combines TRBV14 with TRBJ2-1, with TRBD1 identical over 7 bases. V trimming: 8 bases; J trimming: 2 bases; junction bases outside the gene matches: 3. The length of the CDR3 is 13 residues. Germline loops: CDR1 SGHDN, CDR2 FVKESK. The CDR3 bases are TGTGCCAGCGGGGGACAGACCTACAATGAGCAGTTCTTC. It codes for CASGGQTYNEQFF.

This clone was counted a few times. V gene TRBV18 combines with J gene TRBJ1-2, with 9 bases aligning to TRBD1. The CDR3 consists of 13 residues. Germline trimming cut 4 bases from V and 5 bases from J; bases unmatched to any gene: 2. Germline assignment: CDR1 KGHSH and CDR2 LQKENI. In DNA form, the CDR3 reads TGTGCCAGCTCACGCGGACAGGGGTATGGCTACACCTTC. Protein product: CASSRGQGYGYTF.

CDR3 in amino acids: CASTLAGGYNEQFF. In DNA form, the CDR3 reads TGTGCCAGCACCTTAGCGGGGGGCTACAATGAGCAGTTCTTC. V is TRBV2 and J is TRBJ2-1; 10 bases agree with TRBD2. Germline trimming cut 7 bases from V and 3 bases from J; bases unmatched to any gene: 3. CDR3 length equals 14 residues. From germline, CDR1 is SNHLY and CDR2 FYNNEI.

This clone was detected only a few times. V usage is TRBV7-9 and J usage is TRBJ2-3; 7 positions agree with TRBD1. Germline V gives CDR1 SEHNR, CDR2 FQNEAQ (reference sequence). The CDR3 runs to 12 residues. V trimming: 7 bases; J trimming: 6 bases; junction bases outside the gene matches: 4. The CDR3 spells CASITQGDTQYF. The CDR3 DNA reads TGTGCCAGCATCACACAGGGGGATACGCAGTATTTT.

A few counts support this clone. The chain combines TRBV7-2 with TRBJ2-1, with 7 bases lining up with TRBD2. This CDR3 contains 15 residues. With 3 bases clipped from V and 9 bases from J, the junction kept 11 bases outside the gene matches. CDR1 is SGHTA, CDR2 FQGNSA, per germline. For the CDR3, the DNA is TGTGCCAGCAGCTTCAGGGTCGGTGGCGGGAGTGAGCAGTTCTTC. It codes for CASSFRVGGGSEQFF.

Points on this clone: The same CDR3 arises from other DNA sequences in this sample as well. The J gene is TRBJ2-7, the V gene TRBV28; D ambiguous. This CDR3 is built from 12 residues. CDR1 and CDR2 (germline): MDHEN, SYDVKM. Between the trimmed V and J ends, which lost 6 bases and 1 base, there was a span of 7 bases. CDR3 loop: CASSLVSYEQYF. In DNA, the CDR3 is TGTGCCAGCAGCCTAGTATCCTACGAGCAGTACTTC. Supplemented by reference TRBV28 and TRBJ2-7, the full variable domain reads DVKVTQSSRYLVKRTGEKVFLECVQDMDHENMFWYRQDPGLGLRLIYFSYDVKMKEKGDIPEGYSVSREKKERFSLILESASTNQTSMYLCASSLVSYEQYFGPGTRLTVT.

This clone was observed a handful of times. V usage is TRBV4-2 and J usage is TRBJ1-2; possible D gene TRBD1, 6 bases. Germline V gives CDR1 LGHNA, CDR2 YNFKEQ. The germline V and J ends were trimmed by 3 bases and 0 bases, with 11 bases remaining between them. This CDR3 has 15 residues. CDR3 sequence: CASSQGAGSNYGYTF. Written as DNA, the CDR3 is TGTGCCAGCAGCCAGGGGGCAGGATCTAACTATGGCTACACCTTC.

This chain connects TRBV6-5 to TRBJ2-2; tentatively, D is TRBD2 (5 bases). Germline V gene sequence: CDR1 MNHEY, CDR2 SVGAGI. V was clipped by 8 bases and J by 0 bases, with 10 bases between them. This CDR3 has 14 amino acids. The CDR3 loop is CASGGFANTGELFF. DNA of the CDR3: TGTGCCAGCGGAGGTTTTGCGAACACCGGGGAGCTGTTTTTT.

This chain uses TRBV5-1 with TRBJ2-7; 9 nucleotides agree with TRBD2. J lost 7 bases, V lost 4 bases, and 21 bases had no gene match. The V gene's germline CDR1 is SGHRS and CDR2 YFSETQ. CDR3 size: 18 residues. The CDR3 sequence is CASSIDGGLGGRAGEQYF. The CDR3, as DNA: TGCGCCAGCAGCATCGACGGGGGTTTGGGCGGGAGGGCCGGTGAGCAGTACTTC.

Only a few counts were recorded for this clone. This CDR3 is CASSQGVFYEQYF. DNA for the CDR3: TGTGCCAGCAGCCAGGGCGTTTTCTACGAGCAGTACTTC. The V call is TRBV4-2, the J call TRBJ2-7; no firm D call. The CDR3 extends over 13 amino acids. CDR1 is LGHNA, CDR2 YNFKEQ, per germline. Trimming took off 3 bases at V and 3 bases at J, with 9 bases between the two ends.

The sample holds a few counts of this clone. In DNA, the CDR3 is TGCGCCAGCAGCCAAGCCCCGGGGAGGGCCTACGAGCAGTACTTC. Translation gives CASSQAPGRAYEQYF. The chain joins TRBV4-3 to TRBJ2-7, with 7 positions matching TRBD2. V shed 1 base, J shed 2 bases, and the junction held 5 bases outside the gene matches. The CDR3 is 15 residues long. Looked up from germline, CDR1 is LGHNA and CDR2 is YSLEER.

This clone came up a few times. This chain links TRBV5-1 with TRBJ2-7, with 10 bases matching TRBD2. This CDR3 comprises 16 residues. Looked up from germline, CDR1 is SGHRS and CDR2 is YFSETQ. After removal of 4 bases from V and 0 bases from J, the junction contained 7 bases not matched to a gene. CDR3 nucleotide sequence: TGCGCCAGCAGCATTTCATTAGCGGGGGGCTCCTACGAGCAGTACTTC. Its translation is CASSISLAGGSYEQYF.

This chain connects TRBV29-1 to TRBJ1-4, with TRBD1 matching over 9 bases. Losses at the gene ends were 5 bases for V and 7 bases for J; bases not matched to a gene: 11. This CDR3 contains 15 residues. Germline V gene data show CDR1 as SQVTM and CDR2 as ANQGSEA. The CDR3 coding sequence is TGCAGCGTTAAGATTGACGGGACAGGGATTGAAAAACTGTTTTTT. It specifies CSVKIDGTGIEKLFF.

This clone was counted a few times. The J gene is TRBJ2-2, the V gene TRBV30, with 7 nucleotides matching TRBD2. Germline CDR1 is GTSNPN and CDR2 is SVGIG (reference sequence). The CDR3 is made up of 15 amino acids. Germline trimming cut 3 bases from V and 3 bases from J; bases unmatched to any gene: 7. The CDR3 loop is CAWRGLGGYTGELFF. CDR3 sequence (DNA): TGTGCCTGGAGAGGGTTGGGGGGGTACACCGGGGAGCTGTTTTTT.